A single sample is the source of the 13 T cell receptor beta chains below, sequenced in a study of read filtering for tumor transcriptome and immune sequencing. Molecular barcoded adaptors covering alpha/delta and beta/gamma chains were used on about 390 ng RNA. Using its own MiXCR run on the reads, TCRdb lists one record per CDR3 protein. The table lists 85,000 to 100,000 distinct CDR3 sequences, about 22% of them singletons. The sequencing input was a population of CD138-negative cells sorted from bone marrow. All receptors derive from a donor aged 40 or older with multiple myeloma.

In this sample, this clonotype turned up many times. This chain uses TRBV6-5 with TRBJ2-1; 8 bases are a match to TRBD1. The CDR3 consists of 14 residues. Germline CDR1 is MNHEY and CDR2 is SVGAGI. V shed 6 bases, J shed 1 base, and the junction held 2 bases outside the gene matches. This CDR3 is CASRRTGSYNEQFF. CDR3 DNA: TGTGCCAGCAGGCGGACAGGGTCCTACAATGAGCAGTTCTTC.

With regard to this clonotype: Being one base from a much bigger clone, this may be a read error. The chain has TRBV7-9 and TRBJ1-1; D is unclear. This CDR3 is built from 12 residues. V lost 1 base, J lost 10 bases, and 10 bases lay in between. Germline loops: CDR1 SEHNR, CDR2 FQNEAQ (reference sequence). The CDR3 protein is CASSLESGGAFF. The DNA of the CDR3 is TGTGCCAGCAGCTTAGAGAGTGGTGGAGCTTTCTTT.

The chain is built from TRBV27 and TRBJ1-1, with TRBD1 as a possible D gene (5 bases). CDR3 size: 13 residues. Germline CDR1 is MNHEY and CDR2 is SMNVEV (reference sequence). V dropped 5 bases and J dropped 7 bases, with 14 bases sitting between them. The DNA for the CDR3 is TGTGCCAGCAGTGCAGGCAGGGCTCTTGAAGCTTTCTTT. Protein sequence: CASSAGRALEAFF.

In its sample, this clonotype was seen many times. The chain has TRBV2 and TRBJ1-1, with D possibly matching TRBD1 (5 bases). The CDR3 is 12 residues long. The V end lost 6 bases, the J end lost 3 bases, and 8 bases lay between the germline ends. Germline V gene sequence: CDR1 SNHLY, CDR2 FYNNEI. CDR3 region: CASRRQHTEAFF. For the CDR3, the DNA is TGTGCCAGCAGACGACAGCACACTGAAGCTTTCTTT.

This clonotype has at least ten counts. The chain couples TRBV5-1 to TRBJ1-1; D gene unclear. CDR3 length: 13 residues. Trimming shortened V by 5 bases and J by 1 base, and 9 bases separated the two germline ends. Germline loops: CDR1 SGHRS, CDR2 YFSETQ. The CDR3 protein is CASRYDTNTEAFF. The CDR3 bases are TGCGCCAGCAGATACGACACGAACACTGAAGCTTTCTTT.

This clonotype was observed at least ten times. The chain is built from TRBV5-6 and TRBJ2-3; 10 positions match TRBD2. Unmatched junction bases numbered 4, after V lost 3 bases and J lost 6 bases. Germline V lookup: CDR1 SGHDT, CDR2 YYEEEE. The CDR3 contains 14 residues. The CDR3 nucleotides read TGTGCCAGCAGCTCGAGCGGGGGGGATGATACGCAGTATTTT. As protein: CASSSSGGDDTQYF.

This clonotype was seen a single time. The chain combines TRBV29-1 with TRBJ2-7; D uncertain. The CDR3 has 11 residues. Deletions cut 4 bases from V and 5 bases from J, with 9 bases between. The germline CDR1 and CDR2 sequences are SQVTM and ANQGSEA. The CDR3 loop is CSVADLHEQYF. CDR3 bases: TGCAGCGTTGCTGATCTCCACGAGCAGTACTTC.

This clonotype occurred once. A far larger clone is one nucleotide away, so this likely arose from a read error. The rearrangement links TRBV15 to TRBJ2-1; D uncertain. Germline V CDR1 and CDR2: LNHNV, YYDKDF (reference sequence). Trimming took 3 bases from V and 13 from J, leaving 16 bases between them. The CDR3 totals 13 residues. The CDR3 bases are TGTGCCACCAGCAGGGCAGCCCTAGAGACCCAGTTCTTC. It yields the protein CATSRAALETQFF.

This clonotype was recorded at least ten times. The rearrangement joins TRBV28 to TRBJ1-1, with D possibly matching TRBD1 (5 bases). Germline V lookup: CDR1 MDHEN, CDR2 SYDVKM. Trimming removed 7 bases at V and 3 bases at J, with 6 bases between. The length of the CDR3 is 11 residues. This CDR3 is CASIGDTEAFF. The CDR3 region has the DNA TGTGCCAGCATAGGGGACACTGAAGCTTTCTTT.

This clonotype was detected many times. The V call is TRBV6-5, the J call TRBJ1-1; D not certain. The germline gives CDR1 MNHEY, CDR2 SVGAGI. The CDR3 sequence is 12 residues long. V was shortened by 7 bases and J by 7 bases, with 13 bases between the two germline ends. The CDR3 nucleotides read TGTGCCAGCAAGTTACCGAGAGGTGAAGCTTTCTTT. It translates to CASKLPRGEAFF.

This clonotype was seen only a few times. Given a much more abundant clone one base away, this may be a read error. This chain connects TRBV2 to TRBJ2-7, with D possibly being TRBD1 (6 bases). CDR1 is SNHLY and CDR2 is FYNNEI in the germline V gene. V was clipped by 4 bases and J by 4 bases, with 14 bases between them. The CDR3 has 14 amino acids. The CDR3 loop is CASSGQPGVYEQYF. The CDR3 DNA follows: TGTGCCAGCAGTGGTCAGCCAGGGGTATACGAGCAGTACTTC. Looking up the rest from reference TRBV2 and TRBJ2-7 gives the full variable domain: EPEVTQTPSHQVTQMGQEVILRCVPISNHLYFYWYRQILGQKVEFLVSFYNNEISEKSEIFDDQFSVERPDGSNFTLKIRSTKLEDSAMYFCASSGQPGVYEQYFGPGTRLTVT.

Many counts were recorded for this clonotype. The chain carries TRBV13 and TRBJ1-1; D is ambiguous. This CDR3 is built from 10 residues. Germline V gene sequence: CDR1 PRHDT, CDR2 FYEKMQ (reference sequence). Trimming shortened V by 6 bases and J by 8 bases, and 7 bases separated the two germline ends. Here the CDR3 DNA reads TGTGCCAGCAGAAGTACAGAAGCTTTCTTT. Its translation is CASRSTEAFF.

To note about this clonotype: A far larger clone is only one base removed, so a read error is likely. The J gene is TRBJ2-1, the V gene TRBV7-9, with 8 nucleotides matching TRBD2. Germline-derived CDR1 and CDR2 are SEHNR and FQNEAQ (reference sequence). J gave up 6 bases and V 5 bases, and 9 bases lay outside the gene matches. This CDR3 has 15 amino acids. The CDR3 reads CASSRPRSGGNEQFF. DNA of the CDR3: TGTGCCAGCAGCCGCCCCCGAAGCGGGGGCAATGAGCAGTTCTTC.